Reported below is one T cell receptor (beta chain). The antigen is unknown. The sequencing template was cDNA reverse transcribed from extracted RNA. Using immunoSEQ multiplex PCR, the repertoire was profiled, and TCRdb retains in-frame clones only, with some absent. The sample has about 97,000 clones, just under 60% seen once. Treatment specified: oral pan-JAK inhibitor, 5-10 mg twice daily. This entry is derived from a study of CD8+ T cells in alopecia areata. The study's findings and limits: Greater clonality was observed in lesional scalp samples, especially alopecia totalis/universalis, versus normal scalp. Scalp and blood samples kept many expanded lesional clones throughout tofacitinib.

The CDR3 extends over 15 amino acids. Germline V lookup: CDR1 SGHDT, CDR2 YYEEEE. V trimming: 0 bases; J trimming: 3 bases; junction bases outside the gene matches: 3. The V and J genes are TRBV5-6 and TRBJ2-1; TRBD1 aligns across 7 bases. The material was CD8+ T cells sorted from blood, obtained between weeks 55 and 70, from a patient treated with tofacitinib. The TCR originated in a human donor with alopecia areata. The CDR3 nucleotides read TGTGCCAGCAGCTTGGAAGGGGGCTTCTACAATGAGCAGTTCTTC. It translates to CASSLEGGFYNEQFF.